This paragraph covers one T cell receptor beta chain sequence. The antigen is undetermined. This entry comes from a study of cytomegalovirus exposure and HLA in healthy donors. General study results and limits: Most subjects' HLA-A and HLA-B alleles were reportedly predicted from TCR beta sequences.

V trimming: 0 bases; J trimming: 4 bases; junction bases outside the gene matches: 4. Germline V CDR1 and CDR2: MNHEY, SVGAGI. The CDR3 has 16 residues. This PCR relied on a set of 60 Vbeta primers and 13 Jbeta primers. Repertoires were generated with immunoSEQ multiplex PCR, while TCRdb's copy carries only in-frame clones and drops some. The table has about 160,000 clones, approximately 60% seen once. Sequencing was carried out using PBMCs. The J gene is TRBJ2-7, the V gene TRBV6-5; 12 bases align to TRBD2. The TCR comes from a woman aged 55-70 years in good health and CMV-seropositive. CDR3 amino acids: CASSYSTLAGGYEQYF. In DNA, the CDR3 is TGTGCCAGCAGTTACTCGACCCTAGCGGGAGGGTACGAGCAGTACTTC.